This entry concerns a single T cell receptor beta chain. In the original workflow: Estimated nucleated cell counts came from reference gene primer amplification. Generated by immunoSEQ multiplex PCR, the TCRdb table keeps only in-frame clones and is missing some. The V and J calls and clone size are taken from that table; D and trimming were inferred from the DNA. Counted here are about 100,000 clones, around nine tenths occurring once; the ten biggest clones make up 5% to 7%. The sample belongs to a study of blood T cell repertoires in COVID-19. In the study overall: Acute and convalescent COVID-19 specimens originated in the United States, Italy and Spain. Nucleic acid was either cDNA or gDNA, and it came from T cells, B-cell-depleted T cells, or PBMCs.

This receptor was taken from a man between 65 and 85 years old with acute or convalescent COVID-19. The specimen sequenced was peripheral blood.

As DNA, the CDR3 is TGCGCCAGCAGCCAAGAGTCTGGGGACATCTATGGCTACACCTTC. Translating gives CASSQESGDIYGYTF. The gene calls are TRBV4-1 and TRBJ1-2; D perhaps matches TRBD1 (6 bases). This CDR3 region has 15 residues. Trimming left V 0 bases short and J 4 bases short, with 12 bases between. Germline CDR1 MGHRA, CDR2 YSYEKL.